These 8 T cell receptor beta chains were sequenced from one sample in a study of shared clonotypes between healthy human individuals. Cells designated naive CD8 were CD45RO-negative and were positively selected for CCR7, with terminally differentiated effector memory CD45RA+ cells excluded. The assay was immunoSEQ multiplex PCR, and TCRdb's table has in-frame clones only and misses some. The sample has millions of clones; over 85% are singletons. The sequenced sample consisted of naive CD8+ T cells sorted from blood. The receptors were gathered from a man aged 18 to 30 in good health.

CDR3 residues: CARSLSGGYNSPLHF. The CDR3 DNA sequence: TGTGCCAGAAGCTTATCGGGCGGCTATAATTCACCCCTCCACTTT. V is TRBV5-3 and J is TRBJ1-6; no clear D. TRBV5-3 qualifies as an ORF whose function is uncertain. The CDR3 runs 15 residues. Deletions cut 2 bases from V and 3 bases from J, with 9 bases between.

This chain uses TRBV6-4 with TRBJ1-6; 8 bases line up with TRBD1. Trimming removed 2 bases from V and 7 bases from J; junction bases left unmatched: 7. The CDR3 runs to 16 residues. Germline V gene sequence: CDR1 MRHNA, CDR2 SNTAGT. This chain's CDR3 is CASSDHPTGANSPLHF. In nucleotides, the CDR3 is TGTGCCAGCAGTGACCATCCGACAGGGGCAAATTCACCCCTCCACTTT.

The V and J genes are TRBV7-9 and TRBJ1-1, with 7 nucleotides matching TRBD1. J lost 7 bases, V lost 3 bases, and 5 bases had no gene match. CDR1 is SEHNR, CDR2 FQNEAQ, per germline (reference sequence). The CDR3 extends over 13 amino acids. In nucleotides, the CDR3 is TGTGCCAGCAGCTTTGGGGACAGTCGTGAAGCTTTCTTT. As protein: CASSFGDSREAFF.

As concerns this clone: At the DNA level, this CDR3 is encoded by other sequences in the same sample as well. CDR3 DNA sequence: TGTGCCAGCAGCGTTAGCGGGGGGGCCTACGAGCAGTACTTC. Residues: CASSVSGGAYEQYF. This sequence joins TRBV13 and TRBJ2-7; TRBD2 matches 11 bases. Germline CDR1 is PRHDT and CDR2 is FYEKMQ (reference sequence). V gave up 5 bases and J gave up 2 bases; unmatched junction bases: 2. The CDR3 covers 14 residues.

V gene TRBV7-9 combines with J gene TRBJ1-1; D is unclear. V dropped 2 bases and J dropped 6 bases, with 13 bases sitting between them. The CDR3 has 14 amino acids. Germline CDR1 and CDR2: SEHNR and FQNEAQ (reference sequence). The CDR3 here is CASSLPVGSPEAFF. CDR3 sequence (DNA): TGTGCCAGCAGCTTACCGGTCGGGAGTCCTGAAGCTTTCTTT.

The rearrangement joins TRBV7-6 to TRBJ2-7; 12 bases agree with TRBD2. CDR1 and CDR2 from the germline V gene are SGHVS and FNYEAQ. The junction had 2 bases not matched to a gene; V was cut back by 2 bases and J by 0 bases. The CDR3 spans 16 residues. The CDR3 region has the DNA TGTGCCAGCAGCTTAAGGACTAGCGGGGCCTCCTACGAGCAGTACTTC. As protein: CASSLRTSGASYEQYF.

A single count supports this clone. V and J are TRBV5-1 and TRBJ2-3; tentatively, D is TRBD2 (5 bases). V was pared by 2 bases and J by 0 bases, with 10 bases between. This CDR3 region has 15 residues. From germline, CDR1 is SGHRS and CDR2 YFSETQ. CDR3 residues: CASSFATTSTDTQYF. The CDR3 DNA reads as TGCGCCAGCAGCTTTGCGACTACTAGCACAGATACGCAGTATTTT.

J is TRBJ1-1 and V is TRBV28; 8 bases are shared with TRBD1. The CDR3 covers 15 residues. The V gene's germline CDR1 is MDHEN and CDR2 SYDVKM. The J segment lost 1 base and the V segment lost 7 bases, leaving 8 bases of the junction unmatched. The CDR3 DNA reads as TGTGCCAGCACCCCGACAGGGGCCCCGAACACTGAAGCTTTCTTT. Its translation is CASTPTGAPNTEAFF.